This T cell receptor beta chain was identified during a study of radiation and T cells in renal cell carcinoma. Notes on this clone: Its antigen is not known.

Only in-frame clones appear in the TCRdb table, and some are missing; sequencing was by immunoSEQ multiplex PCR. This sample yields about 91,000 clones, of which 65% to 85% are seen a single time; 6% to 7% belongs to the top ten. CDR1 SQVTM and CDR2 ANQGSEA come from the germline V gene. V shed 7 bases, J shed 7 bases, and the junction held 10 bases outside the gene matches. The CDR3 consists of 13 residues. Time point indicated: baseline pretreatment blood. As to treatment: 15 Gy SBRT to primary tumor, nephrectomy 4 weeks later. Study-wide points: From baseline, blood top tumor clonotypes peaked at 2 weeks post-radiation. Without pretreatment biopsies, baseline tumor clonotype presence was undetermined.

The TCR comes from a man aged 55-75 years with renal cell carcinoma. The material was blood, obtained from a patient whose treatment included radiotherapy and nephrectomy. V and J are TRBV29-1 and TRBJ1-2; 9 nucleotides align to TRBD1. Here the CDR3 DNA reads TGCAGCGGAGGGGACAGGGAGGGGTTTGGCTACACCTTC. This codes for CSGGDREGFGYTF.